The rows below give T cell receptor beta chains drawn from one sample of a study of shared clonotypes between healthy human individuals. TCRdb's copy holds only in-frame clones and misses some; the assay was immunoSEQ multiplex PCR. The sample shows about 1 million clones, about 70% of them seen only once. The sequenced material came from memory CD4+ T cells sorted from blood. The receptors here all came from a man aged 18 to 30 in good health. Both conserved end residues are part of each CDR3. A D gene is named only where the DNA matches it firmly.

D,V,length,J,DNA,CDR3
.,TRBV6-5,13,TRBJ1-1,TGTGCCAGCAGTTCCTCCGGGAGGACTGAAGCTTTCTTT,CASSSSGRTEAFF
TRBD2,TRBV5-1,17,TRBJ2-3,TGCGCCAGCAGCTCTAGCGGGAGGTCCCTTCTCACAGATACGCAGTATTTT,CASSSSGRSLLTDTQYF
TRBD1,TRBV6-5,13,TRBJ1-1,TGTGCCAGCAGCCCGGACAGGATCACTGAAGCTTTCTTT,CASSPDRITEAFF
TRBD1,TRBV5-1,16,TRBJ2-1,TGCGCCAGCAGCCTTGGCTCTACAGGGGGAAAGAATGAGCAGTTCTTC,CASSLGSTGGKNEQFF
.,TRBV18,15,TRBJ2-3,TGTGCCAGCTCACCACCGGCGTTGAGCACAGATACGCAGTATTTT,CASSPPALSTDTQYF
.,TRBV7-2,18,TRBJ2-1,TGTGCCAGCAGCTTTAGGGGTTGGGACTCGAGCTCCTACAATGAGCAGTTCTTC,CASSFRGWDSSSYNEQFF
.,TRBV7-7,15,TRBJ2-5,TGTGCTAGCAGCTTACAAGGGGGGCGCGGAGAGACCCAGTACTTC,CASSLQGGRGETQYF
TRBD2,TRBV28,12,TRBJ2-3,TGTGCCAGCAGAACTGGACTAGCTTGGCAGTATTTT,CASRTGLAWQYF
TRBD2,TRBV5-4,16,TRBJ2-5,TGTGCCAGCAGCCGGGGGACTAGCGGGACCCAAGAGACCCAGTACTTC,CASSRGTSGTQETQYF
.,TRBV11-2,18,TRBJ2-4,TGTGCCAGCAGCTCACAAACTAGGGGGGGTCGTACCAAAAACATTCAGTACTTC,CASSSQTRGGRTKNIQYF